One and the same sample provided the 25 T cell receptor beta chains below, sequenced in a study of human T cells and chemical hapten exposure. MiXCR, applied by TCRdb to the RACE reads, yields one record per CDR3 protein. The sample carries 80,000 to 95,000 distinct CDR3 sequences, 11% recorded once. Time point meaning: patch test 2, 6 weeks after DPC sensitization. Documented treatment: therapeutic diphenylcyclopropenone sensitization with weekly scalp DPC. Sequenced here: whole blood, sampled in connection with sensitization to the hapten diphenylcyclopropenone (DPC). Receptors were obtained from a man aged 40-55 years with alopecia areata. Some clones in this sample may be carry-over from other donors' samples.

The V and J genes are TRBV6-1 and TRBJ2-6, with 12 bases aligning to TRBD1. J gave up 2 bases and V 6 bases, and 8 bases lay outside the gene matches. There are 18 residues in the CDR3. Germline V lookup: CDR1 MNHNS, CDR2 SASEGT. As DNA, the CDR3 is TGTGCCAGCAGAGTCAAGGGACAGGGGGCTACTGGGGCCAACGTCCTGACTTTC. Translated: CASRVKGQGATGANVLTF.

Only a few counts were recorded for this clonotype. The rearrangement links TRBV29-1 to TRBJ2-7, with a possible D match to TRBD1 (8 bases). CDR1 SQVTM and CDR2 ANQGSEA come from the germline V gene. The CDR3 contains 15 residues. The V and J ends lost 0 bases and 4 bases respectively, with 16 bases between them. The CDR3 is CSVEDGQGGGYEQYF. Written as DNA, the CDR3 is TGCAGCGTTGAAGACGGACAGGGAGGGGGGTACGAGCAGTACTTC.

This clonotype was observed many times. The rearrangement joins TRBV5-1 to TRBJ2-5; weak D call: TRBD1 (6 bases). Trimming cost V 1 base and J 2 bases, with 6 bases left between them. The CDR3 sequence is 13 residues long. Germline values: CDR1 SGHRS, CDR2 YFSETQ. DNA of the CDR3: TGCGCCAGCAGCTTGCAGGGGCAAGAGACCCAGTACTTC. Translation gives CASSLQGQETQYF.

This chain uses TRBV3-1 with TRBJ2-7; D unclear. CDR1 LGHDT and CDR2 YNNKEL come from the germline V gene (reference sequence). Between the trimmed V and J ends, which lost 4 bases and 0 bases, there was a span of 10 bases. The CDR3 loop spans 14 amino acids. CDR3 DNA: TGTGCCAGCAGCCTCTCCGTCAGCTCCTACGAGCAGTACTTC. Encoded protein: CASSLSVSSYEQYF.

This clonotype has more than one count but fewer than ten. The chain couples TRBV5-1 to TRBJ2-3, with TRBD2 matching 7 bases. This CDR3 region has 17 residues. V gave up 0 bases and J gave up 3 bases; unmatched junction bases: 10. Looked up from germline, CDR1 is SGHRS and CDR2 is YFSETQ. The CDR3 region has the DNA TGCGCCAGCAGCTTGGTAGGCGGGAGAAGTAGAACAGATACGCAGTATTTT. Encoded protein: CASSLVGGRSRTDTQYF.

Comment on this clonotype: A read error may account for a junction end that differs from germline. The chain combines TRBV7-7 with TRBJ2-5, with D uncertain. The CDR3 extends over 15 amino acids. From germline, CDR1 is SSHAT and CDR2 FNYEAQ (reference sequence). CDR3 DNA: TGTGCTAGCAGCCTAATAGAACGACCGCAAGAGACCCAGTACTTC. This codes for CASSLIERPQETQYF.

This chain uses TRBV20-1 with TRBJ2-7; D gene uncertain. This CDR3 is built from 15 residues. The germline V gene has CDR1 DFQATT and CDR2 SNEGSKA (reference sequence). Trimming cost V 0 bases and J 3 bases, with 15 bases left between them. CDR3 DNA sequence: TGCAGTGCTAGAGATCTTTATTCGACTGGCTACGAGCAGTACTTC. This encodes CSARDLYSTGYEQYF.

This clonotype was observed at least ten times. The rearrangement joins TRBV29-1 to TRBJ2-1, with D hard to call. Germline V gives CDR1 SQVTM, CDR2 ANQGSEA. Trimming cost V 4 bases and J 3 bases, with 4 bases left between them. The CDR3 sequence is 11 residues long. CDR3 nucleotide sequence: TGCAGCGTTGGCGGCTACAATGAGCAGTTCTTC. The encoded protein is CSVGGYNEQFF.

This clonotype was seen many times. CDR3 in amino acids: CASRLQRDQPQHF. For the CDR3, the DNA is TGTGCCAGCAGATTACAGAGGGATCAGCCCCAGCATTTT. V usage is TRBV6-5 and J usage is TRBJ1-5; D remains unclear. V lost 6 bases and J 5 bases, leaving 11 bases between the germline ends. Germline loops: CDR1 MNHEY, CDR2 SVGAGI. This CDR3 comprises 13 residues.

In its sample, this clonotype was seen many times. The gene calls are TRBV5-1 and TRBJ2-6; D gene uncertain. Germline CDR1 and CDR2: SGHRS and YFSETQ. V gave up 0 bases and J gave up 0 bases, with 7 bases separating them. This CDR3 spans 16 amino acids. As DNA, the CDR3 is TGCGCCAGCAGCTTGGAACAGAACTCTGGGGCCAACGTCCTGACTTTC. Its translation: CASSLEQNSGANVLTF. Complete variable domain (other parts from reference TRBV5-1 and TRBJ2-6): KAGVTQTPRYLIKTRGQQVTLSCSPISGHRSVSWYQQTPGQGLQFLFEYFSETQRNKGNFPGRFSGRQFSNSRSEMNVSTLELGDSALYLCASSLEQNSGANVLTFGAGSRLTVL.

This clonotype was picked up many times. The rearrangement uses TRBV7-2 and TRBJ2-5; TRBD2 aligns across 10 bases. CDR3 length equals 16 residues. J was trimmed by 4 bases and V by 2 bases; bases with no gene match: 7. Looked up from germline, CDR1 is SGHTA and CDR2 is FQGNSA. DNA of the CDR3: TGTGCCAGCAGCTTAATGGCTAGCGGGAGTACAGAGACCCAGTACTTC. It yields the protein CASSLMASGSTETQYF.

This clonotype occurred a few times. The chain carries TRBV7-2 and TRBJ1-2; TRBD1 might be the D (5 bases). The V end was cut by 6 bases, the J end by 1 base, with 6 bases between. Germline V gene lookup returns CDR1 SGHTA and CDR2 FQGNSA. The CDR3 loop spans 12 amino acids. The CDR3 loop is CASRDSNYGYTF. The CDR3 bases are TGTGCCAGCAGAGACAGTAACTATGGCTACACCTTC.

This clonotype appeared a few times. The chain joins TRBV29-1 to TRBJ1-1; D might be TRBD1 (5 bases). The CDR3 spans 13 residues. Germline V gene sequence: CDR1 SQVTM, CDR2 ANQGSEA. The V end lost 6 bases, the J end lost 1 base, and 12 bases lay between the germline ends. CDR3 residues: CSVREGANTEAFF. The CDR3 DNA sequence: TGCAGCGTGAGGGAAGGGGCGAACACTGAAGCTTTCTTT.

V is TRBV3-1 and J is TRBJ2-2; D unclear. The CDR3 has 16 amino acids. V gave up 4 bases and J gave up 0 bases, with 12 bases separating them. Germline V CDR1 and CDR2: LGHDT, YNNKEL (reference sequence). CDR3 coding DNA: TGTGCCAGCAGCCGAGTAGCTGGCTCGAACACCGGGGAGCTGTTTTTT. Amino acid sequence: CASSRVAGSNTGELFF. Using reference TRBV3-1 and TRBJ2-2 for the parts outside the CDR3, the full variable domain is DTAVSQTPKYLVTQMGNDKSIKCEQNLGHDTMYWYKQDSKKFLKIMFSYNNKELIINETVPNRFSPKSPDKAHLNLHINSLELGDSAVYFCASSRVAGSNTGELFFGEGSRLTVL.

The V and J genes are TRBV27 and TRBJ1-1; 10 nucleotides match TRBD1. In germline, CDR1 is MNHEY, CDR2 SMNVEV (reference sequence). The CDR3 runs to 14 residues. Trimming cost V 4 bases and J 4 bases; bases outside gene matches: 3. The CDR3 region is CASSSTGGTTEAFF. CDR3 nucleotide sequence: TGTGCCAGCAGTTCGACAGGGGGCACCACTGAAGCTTTCTTT.

In its sample, this clonotype was seen a few times. V usage is TRBV4-2 and J usage is TRBJ2-3; no clear D gene. This CDR3 spans 12 amino acids. From germline, CDR1 is LGHNA and CDR2 YNFKEQ. Trimming took 9 bases from V and 4 from J, leaving 11 bases between them. The CDR3 region is CASPRRPDTQYF. The CDR3 DNA follows: TGTGCCAGTCCCCGACGTCCAGATACGCAGTATTTT.

In this sample, this clonotype turned up a few times. The chain links TRBV30 to TRBJ1-2; D unresolved. The germline V and J ends were trimmed by 4 bases and 8 bases, with 14 bases remaining between them. The CDR3 is 12 amino acids. CDR1 and CDR2 (germline): GTSNPN, SVGIG (reference sequence). CDR3 DNA sequence: TGTGCCTGGACCGACGGCCCCCTAGGCTACACCTTC. This encodes CAWTDGPLGYTF.

The chain links TRBV7-9 to TRBJ2-3; 9 nucleotides align to TRBD2. The length of the CDR3 is 13 residues. Germline loops: CDR1 SEHNR, CDR2 FQNEAQ (reference sequence). V shed 1 base, J shed 14 bases, and the junction held 7 bases outside the gene matches. This CDR3 is CASSLGLAGFMYF. The CDR3 DNA reads TGTGCCAGCAGCTTAGGCCTAGCGGGATTTATGTATTTT.

This clonotype turned up a few times. This chain links TRBV24-1 with TRBJ2-3; 12 nucleotides align to TRBD2. V lost 4 bases and J lost 0; bases outside the gene matches: 7. This CDR3 is 18 amino acids long. Germline-derived CDR1 and CDR2 are KGHDR and SFDVKD. Here the CDR3 DNA reads TGTGCCACCAGTGACGCCGGACTAGCGGGAATAAGCACAGATACGCAGTATTTT. It yields the protein CATSDAGLAGISTDTQYF.

Regarding this clonotype: The junction does not match germline at one end; this may be a read error. The chain is built from TRBV29-1 and TRBJ2-7; D is ambiguous. Germline-derived CDR1 and CDR2 are SQVTM and ANQGSEA. The CDR3 length is 11 residues. CDR3 sequence: CSAESLEKQVF. CDR3 nucleotides: TGCAGCGCCGAAAGTTTAGAGAAGCAAGTCTTC.

The chain joins TRBV1 to TRBJ2-7; no DNA check was done on the table's D call, TRBD2. TRBV1 is a pseudogene. The CDR3 contains 18 residues. The DNA for the CDR3 is TGCACCAGCAGCCAAATGGTAGCGGTAAGGCCTGGGGATTACGAGCAGTACTTC. Its protein product is CTSSQMVAVRPGDYEQYF.

The CDR3 DNA follows: TGTGCCAGCAGTTTAAGGCTCATAGGGGGACTAGCCGGGTACAATGAGCAGTTCTTC. Amino acids: CASSLRLIGGLAGYNEQFF. The rearrangement links TRBV27 to TRBJ2-1; 9 bases are a match to TRBD2. Germline V gene lookup returns CDR1 MNHEY and CDR2 SMNVEV (reference sequence). CDR3 length: 19 residues. V was pared by 2 bases and J by 4 bases, with 15 bases of the junction left unmatched.

The chain has TRBV20-1 and TRBJ2-2; a weak D match, TRBD1 (5 bases). The CDR3 consists of 12 residues. In germline, CDR1 is DFQATT, CDR2 SNEGSKA (reference sequence). The germline V and J ends were trimmed by 6 bases and 7 bases, with 12 bases remaining between them. As DNA, the CDR3 is TGCAGTGCCCGCGCCGACAGCGGGGAGCTGTTTTTT. It is translated as CSARADSGELFF.

The sample holds many counts of this clonotype. The rearrangement joins TRBV16 to TRBJ1-2; D uncertain. The V and J ends lost 4 bases and 5 bases respectively, with 17 bases between them. The CDR3 has 15 residues. Germline V gene sequence: CDR1 KGHSY, CDR2 FQNENV. DNA for the CDR3: TGTGCCAGCAGCCCCCGGTCCCCAAGCGCTTATGGCTACACCTTC. This codes for CASSPRSPSAYGYTF. Full variable domain (missing parts from reference TRBV16 and TRBJ1-2): GEEVAQTPKHLVRGEGQKAKLYCAPIKGHSYVFWYQQVLKNEFKFLISFQNENVFDETGMPKERFSAKCLPNSPCSLEIQATKLEDSAVYFCASSPRSPSAYGYTFGSGTRLTVV.

The table lists this clonotype with many counts. The rearrangement joins TRBV6-2 or TRBV6-3 to TRBJ1-5; a weak D match, TRBD1 (5 bases). Trimming removed 5 bases from V and 5 bases from J, with 13 bases in between. Per germline, CDR1 MNHEY and CDR2 SVGEGT. The CDR3 contains 14 residues. The CDR3 reads CASSEKGAHQPQHF. CDR3 nucleotides: TGTGCCAGCAGTGAGAAAGGGGCCCATCAGCCCCAGCATTTT.